This TCR beta chain was identified during a study of metastatic and nonmetastatic thyroid tumors. For the study at large: Samples came from malignant and benign thyroid patients, and repertoires were compared across blood and tumor or nodule tissue.

Germline V lookup: CDR1 DFQATT, CDR2 SNEGSKA (reference sequence). The V end lost 5 bases, the J end lost 2 bases, and 9 bases lay between the germline ends. CDR3 length: 12 residues. Original analysis: Construction of a distant-metastasis classifier for papillary thyroid cancer relied on CDR3 differences across clinicopathological groups. Using MiXCR, TCRdb reanalyzed the PCR reads. TCRdb, not the original authors, processed these V and J calls. The table records roughly 14,000 clones, around 30% of them present only once. This clone was picked up many times. Prior to thyroid surgery, none of the patients had received any treatment.

The V and J genes are TRBV20-1 and TRBJ2-5; D perhaps matches TRBD2 (5 bases). This receptor was identified in a female donor with papillary thyroid cancer or a benign thyroid nodule (not recorded which). Some clones in this sample may be carry-over from other donors' samples. The sequenced sample was tumor tissue. CDR3 region: CSAPGFQETQYF. CDR3 bases: TGCAGTGCTCCGGGATTTCAAGAGACCCAGTACTTC.